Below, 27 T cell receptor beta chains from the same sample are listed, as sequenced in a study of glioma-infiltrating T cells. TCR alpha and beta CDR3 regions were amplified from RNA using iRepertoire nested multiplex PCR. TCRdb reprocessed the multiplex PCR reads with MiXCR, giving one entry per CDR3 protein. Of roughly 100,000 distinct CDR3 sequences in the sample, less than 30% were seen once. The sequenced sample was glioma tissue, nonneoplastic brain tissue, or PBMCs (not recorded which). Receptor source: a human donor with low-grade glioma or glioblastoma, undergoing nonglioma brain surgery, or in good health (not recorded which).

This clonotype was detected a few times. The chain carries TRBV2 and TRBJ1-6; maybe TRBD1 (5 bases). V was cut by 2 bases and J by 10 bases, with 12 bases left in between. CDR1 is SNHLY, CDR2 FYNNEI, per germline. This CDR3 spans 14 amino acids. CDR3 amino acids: CASSELRGASPLHF. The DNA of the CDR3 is TGTGCCAGCAGTGAATTACGCGGGGCGTCACCCCTCCACTTT.

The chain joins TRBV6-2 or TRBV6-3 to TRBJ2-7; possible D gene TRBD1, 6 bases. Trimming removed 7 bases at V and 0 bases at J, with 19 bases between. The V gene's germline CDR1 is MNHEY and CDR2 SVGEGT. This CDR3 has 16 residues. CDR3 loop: CASMVSIQGSSYEQYF. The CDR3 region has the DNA TGTGCCAGCATGGTATCTATACAGGGAAGCTCCTACGAGCAGTACTTC.

The CDR3 nucleotides read TGCAGCGTTGAACCAGGAGACCAAGAGACCCAGTACTTC. Translating it yields CSVEPGDQETQYF. The rearrangement uses TRBV29-1 and TRBJ2-5; D ambiguous. The CDR3 is made up of 13 amino acids. Trimming shortened V by 2 bases and J by 0 bases, and 7 bases separated the two germline ends. Germline V gives CDR1 SQVTM, CDR2 ANQGSEA.

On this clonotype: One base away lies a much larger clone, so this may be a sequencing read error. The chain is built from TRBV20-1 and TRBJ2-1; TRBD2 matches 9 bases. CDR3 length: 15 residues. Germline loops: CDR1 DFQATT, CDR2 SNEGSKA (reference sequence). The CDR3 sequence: CSAHRAGGLYNKQFF. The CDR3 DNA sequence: TGCAGTGCCCATCGGGCGGGGGGGCTTTACAATAAGCAGTTCTTC.

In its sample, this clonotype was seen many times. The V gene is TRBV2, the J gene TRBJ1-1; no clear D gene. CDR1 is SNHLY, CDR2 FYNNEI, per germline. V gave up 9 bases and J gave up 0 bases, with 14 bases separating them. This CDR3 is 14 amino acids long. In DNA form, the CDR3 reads TGTGCCAGTCCCGAACGGCCCATGAACACTGAAGCTTTCTTT. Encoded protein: CASPERPMNTEAFF.

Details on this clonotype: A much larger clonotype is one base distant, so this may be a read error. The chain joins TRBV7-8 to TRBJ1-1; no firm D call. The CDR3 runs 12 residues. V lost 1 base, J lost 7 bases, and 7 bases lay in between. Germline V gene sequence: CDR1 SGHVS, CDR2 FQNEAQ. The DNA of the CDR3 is TGTGCCAGCAGCTTAGGTACTCGTGAAGCTTTCTTT. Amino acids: CASSLGTREAFF.

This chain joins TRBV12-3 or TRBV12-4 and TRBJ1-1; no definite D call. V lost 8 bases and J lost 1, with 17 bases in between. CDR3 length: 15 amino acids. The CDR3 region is CASASDMKGNTEAFF. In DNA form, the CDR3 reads TGTGCCAGCGCCTCAGACATGAAGGGGAACACTGAAGCTTTCTTT.

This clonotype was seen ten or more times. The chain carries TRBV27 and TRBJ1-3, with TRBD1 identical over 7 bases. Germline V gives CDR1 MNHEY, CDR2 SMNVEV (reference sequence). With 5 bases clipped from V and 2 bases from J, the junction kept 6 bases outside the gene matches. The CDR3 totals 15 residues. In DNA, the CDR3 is TGTGCCAGCAGTCTTCGAGGACAGGCTGGAAACACCATATATTTT. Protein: CASSLRGQAGNTIYF.

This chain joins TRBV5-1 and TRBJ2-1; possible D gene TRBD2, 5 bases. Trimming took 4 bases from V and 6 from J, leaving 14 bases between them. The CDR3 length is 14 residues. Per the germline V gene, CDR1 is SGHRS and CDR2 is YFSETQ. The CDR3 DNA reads TGCGCCAGCAGCCCAGACTACGCTGGCAATGAGCAGTTCTTC. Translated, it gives CASSPDYAGNEQFF.

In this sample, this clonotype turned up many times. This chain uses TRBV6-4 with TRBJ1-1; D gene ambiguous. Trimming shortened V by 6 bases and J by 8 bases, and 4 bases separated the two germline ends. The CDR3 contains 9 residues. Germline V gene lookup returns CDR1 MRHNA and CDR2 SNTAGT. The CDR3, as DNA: TGTGCCAGCAGAAGGGAAGCTTTCTTT. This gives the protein CASRREAFF.

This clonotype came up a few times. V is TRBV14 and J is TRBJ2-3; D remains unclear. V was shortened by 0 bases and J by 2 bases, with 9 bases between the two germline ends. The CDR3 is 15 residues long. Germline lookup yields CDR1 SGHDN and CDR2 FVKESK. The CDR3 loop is CASSQEMGFTDTQYF. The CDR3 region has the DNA TGTGCCAGCAGCCAAGAAATGGGTTTCACAGATACGCAGTATTTT.

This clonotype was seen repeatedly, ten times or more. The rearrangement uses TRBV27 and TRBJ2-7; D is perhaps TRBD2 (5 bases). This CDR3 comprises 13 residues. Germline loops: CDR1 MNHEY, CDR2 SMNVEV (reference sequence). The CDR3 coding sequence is TGTGCTTCGCGGGTCGCTAGCTCCTACGAGCAGTACTTC. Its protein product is CASRVASSYEQYF.

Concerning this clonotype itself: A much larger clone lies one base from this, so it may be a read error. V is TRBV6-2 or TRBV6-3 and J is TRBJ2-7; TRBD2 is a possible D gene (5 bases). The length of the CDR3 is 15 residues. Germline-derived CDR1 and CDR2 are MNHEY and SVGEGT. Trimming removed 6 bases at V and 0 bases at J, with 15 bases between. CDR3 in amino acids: CASRGEVRGSYEQYF. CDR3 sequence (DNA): TGTGCCAGCAGGGGAGAGGTACGGGGCTCCTACGAGCAGTACTTC.

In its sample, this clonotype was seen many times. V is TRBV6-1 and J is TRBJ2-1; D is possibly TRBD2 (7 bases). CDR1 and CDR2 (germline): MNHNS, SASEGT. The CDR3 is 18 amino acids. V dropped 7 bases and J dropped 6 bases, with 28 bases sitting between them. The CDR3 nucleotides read TGTGCCAGCACAAGACAAAACCGCGGGGGCCCAGGGGTCAATGAGCAGTTCTTC. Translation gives CASTRQNRGGPGVNEQFF.

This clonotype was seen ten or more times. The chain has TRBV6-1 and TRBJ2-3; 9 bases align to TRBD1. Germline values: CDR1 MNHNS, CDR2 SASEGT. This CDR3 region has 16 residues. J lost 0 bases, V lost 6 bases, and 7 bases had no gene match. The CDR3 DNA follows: TGTGCCAGCAGCCCAGGACAGGGGCGAAGCACAGATACGCAGTATTTT. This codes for CASSPGQGRSTDTQYF.

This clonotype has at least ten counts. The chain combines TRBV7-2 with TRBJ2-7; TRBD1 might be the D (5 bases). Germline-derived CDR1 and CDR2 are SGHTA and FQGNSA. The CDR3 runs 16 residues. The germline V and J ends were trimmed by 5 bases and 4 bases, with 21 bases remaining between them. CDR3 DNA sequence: TGTGCCAGCAGCCCTCCTCCGACAGTGGGAACTTACGAGCAGTACTTC. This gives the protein CASSPPPTVGTYEQYF.

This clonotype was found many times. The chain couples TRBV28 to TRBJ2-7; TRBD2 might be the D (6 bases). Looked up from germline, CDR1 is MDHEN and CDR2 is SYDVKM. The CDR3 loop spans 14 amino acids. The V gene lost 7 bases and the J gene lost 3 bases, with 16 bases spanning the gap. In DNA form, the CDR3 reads TGTGCCAGCACTACTTGGGGCGGGAACTACGAGCAGTACTTC. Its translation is CASTTWGGNYEQYF.

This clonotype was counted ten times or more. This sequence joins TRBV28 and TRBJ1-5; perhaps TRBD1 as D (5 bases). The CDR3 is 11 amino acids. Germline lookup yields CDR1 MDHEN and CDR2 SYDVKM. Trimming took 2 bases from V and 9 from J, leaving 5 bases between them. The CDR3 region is CASSLQGPQHF. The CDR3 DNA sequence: TGTGCCAGCAGTTTACAGGGGCCCCAGCATTTT. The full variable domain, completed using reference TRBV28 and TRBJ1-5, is DVKVTQSSRYLVKRTGEKVFLECVQDMDHENMFWYRQDPGLGLRLIYFSYDVKMKEKGDIPEGYSVSREKKERFSLILESASTNQTSMYLCASSLQGPQHFGDGTRLSIL.

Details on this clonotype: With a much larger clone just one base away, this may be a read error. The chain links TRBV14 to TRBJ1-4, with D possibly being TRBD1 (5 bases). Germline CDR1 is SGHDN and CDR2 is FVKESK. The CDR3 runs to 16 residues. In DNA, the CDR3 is TGTGACAGCAGCCAATACACCGTAAGACAGAATGAAAAACTGTTTTTT. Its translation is CDSSQYTVRQNEKLFF.

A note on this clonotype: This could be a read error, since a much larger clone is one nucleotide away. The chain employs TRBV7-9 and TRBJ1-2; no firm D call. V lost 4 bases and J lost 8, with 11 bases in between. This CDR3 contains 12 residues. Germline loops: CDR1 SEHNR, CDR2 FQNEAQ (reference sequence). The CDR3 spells CASSSCYSGYTF. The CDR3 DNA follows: TGTGCCAGCAGCTCCTGTTATTCCGGCTACACCTTC.

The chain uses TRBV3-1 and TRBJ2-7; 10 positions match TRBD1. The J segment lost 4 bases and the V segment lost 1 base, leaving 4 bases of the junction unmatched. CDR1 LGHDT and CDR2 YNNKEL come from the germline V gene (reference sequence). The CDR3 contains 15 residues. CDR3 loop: CASSQGRQGAYEQYF. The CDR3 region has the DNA TGTGCCAGCAGCCAAGGGCGACAGGGGGCTTACGAGCAGTACTTC.

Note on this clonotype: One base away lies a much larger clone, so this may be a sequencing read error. CDR3 nucleotide sequence: TGTGCCAGCAGGCGGACAGGGGGCAATCGGCCCCAGCATTTT. Amino acid sequence: CASRRTGGNRPQHF. This sequence joins TRBV6-1 and TRBJ1-5; TRBD1 aligns across 11 bases. Germline lookup yields CDR1 MNHNS and CDR2 SASEGT. This CDR3 has 14 residues.

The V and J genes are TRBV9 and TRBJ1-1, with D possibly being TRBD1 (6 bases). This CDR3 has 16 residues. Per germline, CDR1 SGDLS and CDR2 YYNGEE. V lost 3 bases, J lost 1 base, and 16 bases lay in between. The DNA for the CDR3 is TGTGCCAGCAGCGCGAGAGTCAGGGGACGGAACACTGAAGCTTTCTTT. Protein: CASSARVRGRNTEAFF.

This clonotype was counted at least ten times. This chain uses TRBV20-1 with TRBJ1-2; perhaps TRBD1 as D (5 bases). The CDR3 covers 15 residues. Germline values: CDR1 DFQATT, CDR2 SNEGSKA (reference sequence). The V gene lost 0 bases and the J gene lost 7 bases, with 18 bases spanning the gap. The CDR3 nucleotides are TGCAGTGCTAGAGAAGCCACAGGCACTCTTCCTGGCTACACCTTC. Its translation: CSAREATGTLPGYTF.

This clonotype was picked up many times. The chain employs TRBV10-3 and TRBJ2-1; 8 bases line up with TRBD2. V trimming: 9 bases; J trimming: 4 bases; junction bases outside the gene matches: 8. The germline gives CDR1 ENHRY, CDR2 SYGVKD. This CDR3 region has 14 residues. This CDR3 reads CAIKPGLDYNEQFF. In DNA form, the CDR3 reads TGTGCCATAAAGCCGGGACTAGATTACAATGAGCAGTTCTTC.

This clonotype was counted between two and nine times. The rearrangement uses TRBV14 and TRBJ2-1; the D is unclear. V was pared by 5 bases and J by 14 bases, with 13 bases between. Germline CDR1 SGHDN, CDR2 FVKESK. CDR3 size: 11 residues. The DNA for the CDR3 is TGTGCCAGCAGCGGGGTAGGTACGGAGTTCTTC. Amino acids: CASSGVGTEFF.

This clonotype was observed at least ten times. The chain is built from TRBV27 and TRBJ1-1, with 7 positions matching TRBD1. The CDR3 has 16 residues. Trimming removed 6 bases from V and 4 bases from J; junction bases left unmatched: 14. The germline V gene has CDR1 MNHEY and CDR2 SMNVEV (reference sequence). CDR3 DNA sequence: TGTGCCAGCAGCAATATCCTGACAGGGACATCCACTGAAGCTTTCTTT. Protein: CASSNILTGTSTEAFF.